The present entry profiles one TCR beta chain with its context. There is no known antigen for this receptor. Per-base quality was not reported, and no clone a single base away is much larger than it. The cohort was made up of about 610 healthy bone marrow donors. All cohort members were sampled while nominally healthy, although unrecorded immune exposures were likely present. The donor was CMV seronegative and was included in the group of over 300 seronegative cohort members. A peripheral blood sample was provided by each donor, and peripheral blood mononuclear cells were used for TCR beta sequencing. The Qiagen DNeasy Blood Extraction Kit was used to extract genomic DNA from the blood cell samples. The data originate from a study of cytomegalovirus exposure and HLA in healthy donors (dated by TCRdb to 2016 to 2017). Concerning the study at large: According to an earlier analysis of several hundred of the donors, about 179 million T cells yielded 90 million to 130 million unique TCR beta sequences and less than 300 Gb of sequence data. Using immunosequencing, the study profiled T cell repertoires from some 670 subjects and related those repertoires to cytomegalovirus serostatus. All discovery cohort repertoires had been generated on a single sequencing platform. Besides the first cohort of some 670 subjects, a separate validation cohort made up of 120 different subjects was used. The number of typed donors differed by locus: roughly 629-640 for A, B, C, DRB1 and DQB1; about 520 for DQA1; approximately 600 for DPA1; and around 470 for DPB1. Roughly 310 gigabases of sequencing data and tens of millions of unique TCR sequences were included in an early release covering about 700 HLA-typed donors. Rather than drawing on any new phenotypic data, the later analysis identified candidate immune exposures from TCR beta sequences and the way those sequences occurred across donors. To study patterns of TCR occurrence, a later analysis re-analyzed previously published TCR beta repertoires from more than 550 donors and added high-resolution HLA genotyping. The study combined high-throughput TCR immunosequencing, statistical association of individual TCRs with disease status, and machine learning to predict cytomegalovirus infection status. Genome-wide SNP genotypes for about 65% of the 666 donors were used in a later genetic analysis, which treated that subset as a discovery cohort. Among around 400 genotyped donors of the cohort, an average of around 220,000 unique TCR beta nucleotide sequences was sequenced per donor, of which about 19% were non-productive. Several DR-DQ haplotypes were handled as single units for association and clustering because linkage in the cohort was strong. Of the roughly 400 genotyped donors, 80% to 90% were placed in the genetic ancestry cluster associated with self-reported Caucasian donors. HLA typing covered class I and class II loci at four-digit resolution. To decide whether each TCR beta V gene segment behaved as functional or pseudogenic, an earlier analysis of some 540 of the donors relied on high-throughput TCR beta sequencing. The study aimed to test whether cataloging public T cell receptors could reveal signatures of past pathogen exposure. Donor age, sex, ethnicity and CMV serostatus were compiled alongside the repertoire data. What the study reported, not specific to this receptor: In a later genetic analysis, a missense DCLRE1C variant was associated with V-gene and J-gene trimming of TCR beta chains, and the association was replicated in an independent cohort. The earlier analysis of some 540 of the donors excluded some 16 rarely observed V segments, including chromosome 9 orphons, because counts were too low. Across donors, most TCR sequences were observed very rarely, whereas some public TCRs were present in many individuals. When HLA alleles, especially DR and DQ, strongly co-occurred, attributing TCR associations to individual alleles was difficult. HLA typing was unavailable for some donors at each locus, so association tests used only the typed subset. Compared with equally common non-associated chains, HLA-associated TCR beta chains in a later analysis were more clonally expanded and had lower generation probabilities. In the study, some 160 TCR beta chains were listed as associated with cytomegalovirus. A further reported finding was that TCR beta sequences accurately predicted the HLA-A and HLA-B alleles for most subjects in the first cohort. Only TCR beta chains were sequenced in this cohort, and the absence of alpha or paired-chain data limited detectable features. Because the 87-base-pair reads could not distinguish some IMGT-functional V segments, including TRBV6-2 and TRBV6-3, those segments were excluded. In a later analysis, the rate of TCR association differed among HLA loci, with DRB1 alleles having the most associated TCRs and HLA-C alleles having the fewest. A later analysis associated about 16,000 TCR beta sequences with specific HLA alleles at a false discovery rate of 0.05. According to a later genetic analysis, donors in an Asian-associated ancestry cluster had fewer N-insertions in productive TCRs than the approximately 670-donor mean. CMV serostatus was the only immune exposure information available for the cohort. The authors suggested that the approach could potentially be extended to other disease states and immunological phenotypes. Cytomegalovirus status was reported to be diagnosed by the classifier with high specificity and sensitivity in both the original and validation cohorts. In a later analysis, several top co-occurrence clusters were reported to appear linked to parvovirus B19, influenza, CMV and Epstein-Barr virus. A cluster of highly shared sequence variants was judged likely to be a technical artifact of the sequencing pipeline. Broadly in line with IMGT annotations, most TCR beta V segments showed up in productive rearrangements about 87% or about 30% of the time in an earlier analysis of several hundred of the donors. Correlated functional status among segregating V segments might be attributable to linkage disequilibrium, but an unknown experimental factor could not be ruled out. Presence/absence analyses assumed roughly uniform sequencing depth across donors, an assumption that may not hold. According to a later analysis, most CMV-associated TCR beta chains appeared to be HLA-restricted, and the HLA associations seemed to be driven largely by CMV exposure. Three of the identified cytomegalovirus-associated TCR beta chains were confirmed in vitro to be specific for cytomegalovirus antigens.

Between the V and J ends, shortened by 0 bases and 8 bases respectively, the junction contains 14 bases. The CDR3, cysteine through phenylalanine, is 15 amino acids long. This entry keeps only the CDR3 DNA: 45 bases, framed from base 1. From a lookup of the germline V gene (reference sequence), CDR1 and CDR2 are MNHNY and SVGAGI. The method behind the library was the immunoSEQ multiplex PCR assay. For the multiplex PCR, a mixture combining 60 forward primers for TCR Vbeta segments and 13 reverse primers for TCR Jbeta segments was used. The CDR3 region of rearranged TCR beta genes was amplified from genomic DNA by a multiplex PCR assay. Amplified TCR beta libraries were sequenced as 87-base-pair reads on the Illumina HiSeq System. On the authors' methods: In a later analysis, 77 million or so unique TCR beta chains were counted across the roughly 700 repertoires, and approximately 11 million of these chains were shared by at least two donors. A nearest-neighbor algorithm error-corrected the raw reads and collapsed the reads into unique sequences, merging closely related sequences to remove PCR and sequencing errors. To assign V, D and J gene segments, CDR3 sequences were aligned to IMGT reference sequences. For a sequence to be retained, a match of at least six nucleotides to both a V gene segment and a J gene segment was required. A rearrangement was called productive if the CDR3 had no stop codons and remained in frame with V and J, and every other rearrangement was called non-productive. Following IMGT convention, CDR3 was defined as the stretch from the second conserved V-encoded cysteine up to the conserved J-encoded phenylalanine. Sequences without an unambiguous match to a single V gene segment were excluded from the earlier analysis of 450 to 750 of the donors. In an earlier analysis of 450 to 700 of the donors, V segments were called functional above 56.7% productive rearrangements and were called segregating when the between-donor standard deviation exceeded 5%. A statistical classification framework was built for diagnosing cytomegalovirus status from the catalog of TCR beta chain sequences. In a later analysis, TCR nucleotide sequences were compared against IMGT/GENE-DB human TR gene sequences so that V and J genes could be assigned. In a later analysis, CDR3 sequences and most-parsimonious VDJ recombination scenarios were assigned using the TCRdist pipeline. In a later analysis, each TCR beta chain was defined by its CDR3 amino acid sequence together with its V-gene family, and reads without a unique V-gene family were excluded. As a way to deal with suspected cross-contamination and a sequencing artifact, a later analysis dropped hundreds of nucleotide sequences that were highly shared and had low generation probability. In a later analysis, a clonal expansion index for each public chain was calculated from normalized within-repertoire ranks of inferred template counts. In a later analysis, generation probabilities were computed with a VDJ recombination model fitted to out-of-frame rearrangements, and the resulting probabilities were checked against IGoR. Hypergeometric tests were used in a later analysis to score TCR-TCR, TCR-HLA and TCR-CMV co-occurrence, with a repertoire-size bias correction applied to the TCR pairs. False discovery rates were estimated in a later analysis by permuting HLA or CMV assignments 20 times. A later analysis grouped co-occurring TCRs with DBSCAN, adding TCRdist sequence similarity when clustering within HLA-allele-positive subsets. Repertoires with fewer than 30,000 or more than 120,000 public chains, plus five repertoires with anomalous nucleotide sharing, were excluded from co-occurrence clustering. The source is immuneACCESS, and TCRdb retained only in-frame sequences with V and J called. Part of the clones is not carried over; for the studies checked, unresolved V genes explain less than half of this, and the remainder is unexplained. Clonal size and the V and J genes are those of that table, whereas D and trimming came from the DNA. The sample table lists about 160,000 clones, more than 80% of them with a count of one. Together, the top ten hold approximately 2% of the sample.

The rearrangement combines TRBV6-6 with TRBJ2-1, with TRBD1 tentatively as D gene (7 bases match). The clonotype was recovered from a young woman in good health and CMV-seronegative. Sequencing was done on a sample of PBMCs. The CDR3 sequence is CASSYSRAGGYEQFF. The DNA sequence follows: TGTGCCAGCAGTTACTCTCGGGCAGGGGGGTATGAGCAGTTCTTC.